Listed here are 16 T cell receptor beta chains from one sample, sequenced in a study of blood T cell repertoires in COVID-19. Method: immunoSEQ multiplex PCR; TCRdb's copy keeps in-frame clones and lacks some. Of approximately 180,000 clones listed, about 80% were seen once; the top ten hold roughly 28%. The sequenced sample was peripheral blood. Receptors originate from a woman between 65 and 79 years old with acute or convalescent COVID-19.

This sequence joins TRBV11-3 and TRBJ1-1; D call uncertain. Germline V lookup: CDR1 SGHNT, CDR2 YENEEA. The CDR3 runs 13 residues. V lost 1 base and J 6 bases, leaving 9 bases between the germline ends. The CDR3 spells CASSLAGGSEAFF. CDR3 sequence (DNA): TGTGCCAGCAGCTTAGCGGGCGGGTCTGAAGCTTTCTTT.

The chain is built from TRBV5-4 and TRBJ2-5; maybe TRBD2 (6 bases). Germline CDR1 reads SGHNT; CDR2 reads YYREEE (reference sequence). Deletions cut 3 bases from V and 3 bases from J, with 18 bases between. This CDR3 region has 16 residues. CDR3 nucleotide sequence: TGTGCCAGCAGCTCGCCGGGAGCGGGTAGAAAAGAGACCCAGTACTTC. Its protein is CASSSPGAGRKETQYF.

The chain recombines TRBV2 with TRBJ1-5, with a tentative D call TRBD1 (6 bases). Germline CDR1 and CDR2: SNHLY and FYNNEI. Trimming left V 8 bases short and J 7 bases short, with 18 bases between. The length of the CDR3 is 14 residues. CDR3 amino acids: CASRPRGARQPQHF. CDR3 in DNA: TGTGCCAGCCGACCCAGGGGCGCGAGGCAGCCCCAGCATTTT.

The V call is TRBV6-5, the J call TRBJ2-7; TRBD2 might be the D (6 bases). Trimming removed 6 bases from V and 5 bases from J, with 14 bases in between. The CDR3 consists of 13 residues. Germline loops: CDR1 MNHEY, CDR2 SVGAGI. The CDR3 reads CASRGGGEDEQYF. The DNA for the CDR3 is TGTGCCAGCAGGGGAGGCGGGGAAGACGAGCAGTACTTC.

The chain has TRBV27 and TRBJ1-1; D uncertain. With 5 bases removed from V and 11 bases from J, the gap between germline ends came to 15 bases. Germline assignment: CDR1 MNHEY and CDR2 SMNVEV (reference sequence). The length of the CDR3 is 12 residues. CDR3 sequence: CASSEKGSRAFF. DNA for the CDR3: TGTGCCAGCAGTGAGAAAGGGAGTAGGGCTTTCTTT.

The chain uses TRBV30 and TRBJ2-5; D gene unclear. CDR1 and CDR2 from the germline V gene are GTSNPN and SVGIG (reference sequence). The length of the CDR3 is 13 residues. V was pared by 2 bases and J by 2 bases, with 9 bases between. The CDR3 DNA reads TGTGCCTGGAGTAGAGGAGCACAAGAGACCCAGTACTTC. Translation gives CAWSRGAQETQYF.

The genes are TRBV29-1 and TRBJ2-7; 9 nucleotides align to TRBD1. Looked up from germline, CDR1 is SQVTM and CDR2 is ANQGSEA. The CDR3 has 13 amino acids. The V and J ends lost 4 bases and 1 base, in that order; junction bases with no gene match: 2. CDR3 in amino acids: CSVAGTGSYEQYF. The CDR3 nucleotides are TGCAGCGTTGCGGGGACAGGGTCCTACGAGCAGTACTTC.

This rearrangement joins TRBV2 to TRBJ2-5, with 12 bases that match TRBD2. The CDR3 is 15 residues long. The germline gives CDR1 SNHLY, CDR2 FYNNEI. Trimming took 4 bases from V and 4 from J; bases not matched to a gene: 4. The CDR3 spells CASSVGLAGTETQYF. CDR3 DNA: TGTGCCAGCAGTGTAGGACTAGCGGGAACAGAGACCCAGTACTTC.

The gene calls are TRBV11-3 and TRBJ2-1; possibly TRBD2 for D (6 bases). The V end lost 1 base, the J end lost 7 bases, and 14 bases lay between the germline ends. CDR3 length equals 15 residues. The V gene's germline CDR1 is SGHNT and CDR2 YENEEA. CDR3: CASSLGISGRNEQFF. DNA of the CDR3: TGTGCCAGCAGCTTAGGTATATCCGGGAGAAATGAGCAGTTCTTC. Based on the CDR3 plus reference TRBV11-3 and TRBJ2-1, the full variable domain is EAGVVQSPRYKIIEKKQPVAFWCNPISGHNTLYWYLQNLGQGPELLIRYENEEAVDDSQLPKDRFSAERLKGVDSTLKIQPAELGDSAVYLCASSLGISGRNEQFFGPGTRLTVL.

The chain uses TRBV10-3 and TRBJ2-1; 8 bases match TRBD1. There are 16 residues in the CDR3. Germline values: CDR1 ENHRY, CDR2 SYGVKD. Unmatched junction bases numbered 11, after V lost 2 bases and J lost 8 bases. Written as DNA, the CDR3 is TGTGCCATCAGTGAGATCGGACAGGGAAGGGGCGATGAGCAGTTCTTC. This gives the protein CAISEIGQGRGDEQFF.

The chain recombines TRBV24-1 with TRBJ2-5; 11 bases line up with TRBD1. The V gene's germline CDR1 is KGHDR and CDR2 SFDVKD. The CDR3 totals 16 residues. Trimming removed 3 bases from V and 5 bases from J; junction bases left unmatched: 7. As DNA, the CDR3 is TGTGCCACCAGTGATCGGGGACAGGGGGGGCGTGAGACCCAGTACTTC. This gives the protein CATSDRGQGGRETQYF.

The rearrangement joins TRBV5-1 to TRBJ1-4; 8 bases fit TRBD1. V was pared by 0 bases and J by 0 bases, with 4 bases of the junction left unmatched. Looked up from germline, CDR1 is SGHRS and CDR2 is YFSETQ. The CDR3 is 17 amino acids. Written as DNA, the CDR3 is TGCGCCAGCAGCTTGGGGGGACAGGTTGCAACTAATGAAAAACTGTTTTTT. Translation gives CASSLGGQVATNEKLFF.

The CDR3 spells CASSRTGQYGYTF. For the CDR3, the DNA is TGTGCCAGCAGCCGGACAGGACAATATGGCTACACCTTC. The J gene is TRBJ1-2, the V gene TRBV6-5, with 7 bases lining up with TRBD1. The CDR3 contains 13 residues. The V and J ends lost 6 bases and 5 bases, in that order; junction bases with no gene match: 6. Per germline, CDR1 MNHEY and CDR2 SVGAGI.

V is TRBV11-1 and J is TRBJ2-5; D possibly corresponds to TRBD1 (6 bases). CDR1 is SGHAT, CDR2 FQDESV, per germline (reference sequence). The V end lost 5 bases, the J end lost 5 bases, and 12 bases lay between the germline ends. The CDR3 is 13 amino acids. CDR3 region: CASSNRVLETQYF. DNA of the CDR3: TGTGCCAGCAGCAACAGGGTGTTGGAGACCCAGTACTTC.

This chain connects TRBV5-1 to TRBJ2-1, with TRBD2 matching 12 bases. Germline V lookup: CDR1 SGHRS, CDR2 YFSETQ. V gave up 4 bases and J gave up 7 bases; unmatched junction bases: 9. CDR3 size: 16 residues. CDR3 nucleotide sequence: TGCGCCAGCAGCAGGGATCCCCTAGCGGGAGGGAATGAGCAGTTCTTC. Encoded protein: CASSRDPLAGGNEQFF. Variable domain in full (rest from reference TRBV5-1 and TRBJ2-1): KAGVTQTPRYLIKTRGQQVTLSCSPISGHRSVSWYQQTPGQGLQFLFEYFSETQRNKGNFPGRFSGRQFSNSRSEMNVSTLELGDSALYLCASSRDPLAGGNEQFFGPGTRLTVL.

V usage is TRBV7-8 and J usage is TRBJ2-3; 10 positions match TRBD1. Germline values: CDR1 SGHVS, CDR2 FQNEAQ. With V trimmed by 4 bases and J by 3 bases, 13 bases remained unmatched. The CDR3 contains 18 residues. The CDR3, as DNA: TGTGCCAGCAGCTCTATGCGGGGACAGGGGTACCCAACAGATACGCAGTATTTT. Protein: CASSSMRGQGYPTDTQYF.